This T cell receptor (beta chain) is drawn from a study of vaccination and CD4 T cells after COVID-19. Study-wide context: Following dose two, a median about 65 days (range 14 to 241) passed before post-vaccine samples were taken. Findings and caveats of the study: Among reactive clones from convalescent patients, a median about 83% appeared only post-vaccination.

Cultured CD4+ T cell DNA was sequenced using the Oncomine TCR Beta short-read assay. TCRdb re-derived calls from the PCR reads in MiXCR, one entry per CDR3 protein. Of about 14,000 distinct CDR3 sequences in the sample, about 47% are singletons; the top ten hold 7.8%. Described treatment: roughly ten-day PBMC culture with coronavirus spike peptide pools or control peptides (ViraFEST assay). Germline loops: CDR1 MNHNS, CDR2 SASEGT. CDR3 length: 13 amino acids. A note on this clonotype: What it binds is unknown.

The origin of this receptor is a human donor who had recovered from COVID-19. This chain uses TRBV6-1 with TRBJ1-6; 7 nucleotides align to TRBD1. The sample consisted of CD4+ T cells from blood, cultured in vitro. The CDR3 sequence: CATTRRGQAPLHF. In nucleotides, the CDR3 is TGTGCTACCACTCGAAGGGGGCAGGCACCCCTCCACTTT.